This T cell receptor (beta chain) was identified during a study of T-cell memory formation after mild COVID-19 (dated by TCRdb to the early 2020s). For the study in its entirety: Most TCR sequence clusters were specific to one of the two donors. In a couple of donors, T-cell clones that expanded and contracted after mild COVID-19 were tracked by sequencing TCRalpha and TCRbeta repertoires over time. Two young, previously healthy adult volunteers, one female and one male, were included in the cohort.

TCRdb lists the instrument as Illumina NovaSeq 6000. Using 5'RACE with constant-segment primers, TCRalpha and TCRbeta cDNA libraries were constructed, with sample barcodes and unique molecular identifiers added in the process. RNA was extracted from every sample with Trizol reagent. Libraries were amplified in two PCR steps, with a second sample barcode and Illumina TruSeq adapters added in the second step. The libraries were sequenced on an Illumina NovaSeq using 2 x 150 bp paired-end reads. The original methods were these. Demultiplexing of reads and collapsing into UMI-guided consensus sequences were performed with migec v1.2.7. Using mixcr v2.1.11, UMI consensuses were aligned to TRA and TRB V and J templates and then assembled into clonotypes. Expanded or contracted clonotypes were those called significant by both edgeR and NoisET, with noise models trained on biological replicates. For edgeR calls, the cutoffs were a false discovery rate-adjusted p below 0.01 and a log2 fold-change threshold of 1. As an exploratory analysis of dynamics, max-normalized trajectories of the 1000 most abundant clonotypes were examined by PCA with hierarchical clustering. The CD4 or CD8 phenotype of responding clones was assigned using the separately sequenced CD4+ and CD8+ repertoires. The raw public data were reprocessed by TCRdb itself: fastp quality trimming at Q25, MiXCR clonotype calling, in-frame beta chains only. Rows matching on CDR3 protein sequence are summarized as one entry with the most common DNA and genes. TCRdb's processing, not the authors', yielded these V and J calls. For this sample the table gives 360,000 or so distinct CDR3 sequences, of which under 30% were detected only once. In total, the top ten clones hold 13% of the sample.

V is cut by 7 bases and J by 5 bases, and the space between the germline ends is 8 bases. The CDR3, cysteine through phenylalanine, is 11 amino acids long. Of all the DNA, just the CDR3 is kept, 33 bases in frame from base 1. CDR1 and CDR2, looked up from the germline V gene, are SGHAT and FQNNGV. Study-level results and caveats: Some responding clones were detected in pre-infection memory, suggesting pre-existing cross-reactive memory T cells joined the SARS-CoV-2 response. The study included only a couple of mild cases, and larger cohorts that include severe cases with pre-infection samples were judged to be necessary. Balanced CD4/CD8 phenotypes were observed for clones contracting from day 15 to 85, whereas a bias towards CD4+ was observed for a second wave of clones expanding from day 15 to 37. Contracting CD4+ clones turned up mainly in the CM and EM memory subsets, whereas EMRA was where CD8+ clones were enriched. SARS-CoV-2 specificity of the second-wave clones peaking on day 37 was not confirmed.

There are a few counts of this clonotype. Its antigen has not been determined. The sample holds no much larger clone one base away, and base qualities are not on file. PBMCs were isolated by Ficoll-Paque density gradient centrifugation. The receptor comes from an adult woman who had mild COVID-19 (a few samples of this study predate the infection). The sample titles of this study are shuffled in the database, so cell type and time point are left out; the donor was told from shared clones. The rearrangement combines TRBV11-2 with TRBJ2-5; too little of a D gene remains to name it. The sample taken for sequencing was PBMCs or a T cell subset sorted from them (not recorded which). At the DNA level, the sequence is TGTGCCAGCAACCTAGGGGAGACCCAGTACTTC. It specifies CASNLGETQYF.